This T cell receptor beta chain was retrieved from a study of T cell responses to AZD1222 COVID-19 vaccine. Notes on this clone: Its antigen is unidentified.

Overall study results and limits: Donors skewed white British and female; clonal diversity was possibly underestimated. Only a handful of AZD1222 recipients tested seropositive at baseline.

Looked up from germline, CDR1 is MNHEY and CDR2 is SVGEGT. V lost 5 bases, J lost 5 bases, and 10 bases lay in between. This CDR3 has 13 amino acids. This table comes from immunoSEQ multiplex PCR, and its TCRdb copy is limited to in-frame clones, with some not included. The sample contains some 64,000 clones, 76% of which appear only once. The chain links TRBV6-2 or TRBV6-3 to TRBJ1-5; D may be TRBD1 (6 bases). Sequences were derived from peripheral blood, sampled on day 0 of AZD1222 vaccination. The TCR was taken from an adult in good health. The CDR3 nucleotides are TGTGCCAGCAGTCCAGGGGTGGATCAGCCCCAGCATTTT. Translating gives CASSPGVDQPQHF.